The T cell receptor (beta chain) under discussion was sequenced for a study of blood T cell repertoires in COVID-19. This clone appeared once. Losses at the gene ends were 3 bases for V and 5 bases for J; bases not matched to a gene: 18. The CDR3 length is 19 residues. Germline values: CDR1 LNHDA, CDR2 SQIVND (reference sequence). The protocol was immunoSEQ multiplex PCR, while the TCRdb copy is restricted to in-frame clones and leaves out a portion. The sample comprises approximately 74,000 clones, more than 85% of which are singletons, and approximately 4.8% rests with the top ten. The chain is built from TRBV19 and TRBJ2-1; TRBD1 matches at 8 bases. Sequences were obtained from peripheral blood. The receptor comes from a woman aged 55-75 years with active COVID-19. The CDR3 here is CASSITPGGAGSKNNEQFF. The CDR3 region has the DNA TGTGCCAGTAGTATCACCCCAGGGGGCGCGGGATCGAAGAACAATGAGCAGTTCTTC.